This TCR beta chain was documented in a study of blood T cell repertoires in COVID-19. CDR3 length: 18 residues. After removal of 3 bases from V and 0 bases from J, the junction contained 9 bases not matched to a gene. The germline V gene has CDR1 LNHDA and CDR2 SQIVND (reference sequence). Data came from immunoSEQ multiplex PCR; TCRdb stores just in-frame clones and leaves some out. The data hold under 300,000 clones, with approximately 88% observed a single time. The chain combines TRBV19 with TRBJ2-1; 9 nucleotides align to TRBD2. Sequenced sample: peripheral blood. The sequence derives from a woman between 35 and 50 years old who had recovered from COVID-19. This CDR3 is CASSIDLAGPFSYNEQFF. The CDR3 nucleotides are TGTGCCAGTAGTATCGACCTAGCGGGGCCCTTCTCCTACAATGAGCAGTTCTTC.